This T cell receptor (beta chain) was profiled in a study of PD-1 blockade in classical Hodgkin lymphoma. Each patient relapsed following autologous stem cell transplantation, and prior brentuximab vedotin exposure differed. The protocol was immunoSEQ multiplex PCR, while the TCRdb copy is restricted to in-frame clones and leaves out a portion. Among approximately 24,000 clones listed, 82% were seen once. Trimming cost V 5 bases and J 3 bases; bases outside gene matches: 3. The CDR3 loop spans 14 amino acids. Looked up from germline, CDR1 is SEHNR and CDR2 is FQNEAQ (reference sequence). This chain connects TRBV7-9 to TRBJ2-7, with 11 nucleotides matching TRBD1. The starting material was peripheral blood mononuclear cells (PBMCs), obtained before the second cycle of nivolumab. This sequence originates from a human donor with classical Hodgkin lymphoma. CDR3 nucleotides: TGTGCCAGCAGCCCCGGGACAGGGGGCTACGAGCAGTACTTC. Translating it yields CASSPGTGGYEQYF. The full variable domain, with the rest looked up from reference TRBV7-9 and TRBJ2-7, is DTGVSQNPRHKITKRGQNVTFRCDPISEHNRLYWYRQTLGQGPEFLTYFQNEAQLEKSRLLSDRFSAERPKGSFSTLEIQRTEQGDSAMYLCASSPGTGGYEQYFGPGTRLTVT.